A selection of T cell receptor beta chains follows, all from one sample in a study of blood T cells in healthy people across ages. TCRdb recomputed calls from the 5' RACE reads with MiXCR, one row per CDR3 protein. Found here are more than 500,000 distinct CDR3 sequences, 27% of them singletons; the top ten hold 15% to 20%. Sequenced: blood. These receptors all come from an older woman in good health. The CDR3 runs from the conserved cysteine through the conserved F or W. D genes are given only for firm matches. A row's size may be missing; if present it is once, few, many or a size class.

- | TRBJ1-1 | few | TRBV3-1 | TGTGCCAGCAGCCAGCTCGGGACACAAGCTTTCTTT | CASSQLGTQAFF
TRBD2 | TRBJ2-5 | many | TRBV18 | TGTGCCAGCGGACTAGGCATAAAAGAGACCCAGTACTTC | CASGLGIKETQYF
TRBD1 | TRBJ1-2 | - | TRBV7-7 | TGTGCTAGCAGCTTAGCGCGCGGGGCAGGGGGAAGAGAAGGCTACACCTTC | CASSLARGAGGREGYTF
- | TRBJ2-1 | - | TRBV10-3 | TGTGCCGCCTCGGAGGAGGGGGGCCCCTACAATGAGCAGTTCTTC | CAASEEGGPYNEQFF
TRBD1 | TRBJ1-1 | few | TRBV12-3/TRBV12-4 | TGTGCCAGCAGTTTGGGGCAGGGGGATTACACTGAAGCTTTCTTT | CASSLGQGDYTEAFF
- | TRBJ2-5 | many | TRBV5-1 | TGCGCCAGCAGCTTGGGGGACCAAGAGACCCAGTACTTC | CASSLGDQETQYF
- | TRBJ1-2 | - | TRBV5-1 | TGCGCCAGCAGCCCGGGATTCAGTAGCTATGGCTACACCTTC | CASSPGFSSYGYTF
- | TRBJ2-1 | few | TRBV10-3 | TGTGCCATCAGTGAGTCGGGGGGCTCCTACAATGGGCAGTTCTTC | CAISESGGSYNGQFF
- | TRBJ2-7 | - | TRBV6-2/TRBV6-3 | TGTGCCAGCAGCAATAACAGGGTAAAGATAAACGAGCAGTACTTC | CASSNNRVKINEQYF
- | TRBJ1-4 | few | TRBV6-5 | TGTGCCAGCCGATCTCGGGGGGCCATTAATGAAAAACTGTTTTTT | CASRSRGAINEKLFF
- | TRBJ1-1 | - | TRBV20-1 | TGCAGTGCGGCCGGGACTCAAGCTTTCTTT | CSAAGTQAFF
TRBD2 | TRBJ2-5 | many | TRBV5-1 | TGCGCCAGCAGCTTGAGGAGCGGGGGACAAGAGACCCAGTACTTC | CASSLRSGGQETQYF
TRBD1 | TRBJ1-5 | few | TRBV2 | TGTGCCAGCAGTGAGACAGGGGAGGATCAGCCCCAGCATTTT | CASSETGEDQPQHF
- | TRBJ1-2 | few | TRBV9 | TGTGCCAGCAGCCACCTTGAAGGCTACACCTTC | CASSHLEGYTF
- | TRBJ2-5 | many | TRBV5-1 | TGCGCCAGCAGCCTGTCTATGGGGGAGACCCAGTACTTC | CASSLSMGETQYF
- | TRBJ2-5 | few | TRBV7-2 | TGTGCCAGCAGCTTAGCGCGGGGGCGGGAAGAGACCCAGTACTTC | CASSLARGREETQYF
- | TRBJ2-5 | few | TRBV25-1 | TGTGCCAGCATGGACCGGGCAGGGCTACAAGAGACCCAGTACTTC | CASMDRAGLQETQYF
TRBD1 | TRBJ1-4 | few | TRBV15 | TGTGCCACCAGCAAAACGTTCATTGGACAGGAGGGAGAAAAACTGTTTTTT | CATSKTFIGQEGEKLFF
- | TRBJ1-4 | few | TRBV20-1 | TGCAGTGCTAGAGATGGGGAGGTTGGGGAAAAACTGTTTTTT | CSARDGEVGEKLFF
- | TRBJ1-1 | - | TRBV21-1 | TGTGCCAGCAGCAGGGGACCGGGACAGGCCCTTAAGACGAACACTGAAGCTTTCTTT | CASSRGPGQALKTNTEAFF
TRBD1 | TRBJ2-5 | - | TRBV5-1 | TGCGCCAGCAGCTCGTTAGGGACAGGGGGGGAGACCCAGTACTTC | CASSSLGTGGETQYF